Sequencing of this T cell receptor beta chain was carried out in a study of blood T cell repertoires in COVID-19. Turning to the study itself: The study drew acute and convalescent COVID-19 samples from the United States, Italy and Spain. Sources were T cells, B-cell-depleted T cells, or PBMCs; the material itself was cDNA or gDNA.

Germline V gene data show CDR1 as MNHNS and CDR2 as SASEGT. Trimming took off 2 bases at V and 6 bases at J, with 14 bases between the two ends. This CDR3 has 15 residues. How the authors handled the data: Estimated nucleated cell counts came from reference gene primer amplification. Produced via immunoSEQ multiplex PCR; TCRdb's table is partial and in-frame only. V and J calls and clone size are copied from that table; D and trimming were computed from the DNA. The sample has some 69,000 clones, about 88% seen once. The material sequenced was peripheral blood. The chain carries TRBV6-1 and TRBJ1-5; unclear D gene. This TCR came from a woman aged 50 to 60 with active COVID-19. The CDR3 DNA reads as TGTGCCAGCAGTGAAACTTCGGCCCGGGGTCAGCCCCAGCATTTT. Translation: CASSETSARGQPQHF.